This T cell receptor (beta chain) was documented in a study of blood T cell repertoires in COVID-19 (dated by TCRdb to 2018 to 2020). Regarding the research as a whole: Collaborator samples came from the United States, Italy and Spain and covered acute and convalescent phases of COVID-19. The prospective study material was composed of cDNA or gDNA derived from T cells, B-cell-depleted T cells, or PBMCs. Subjects who had been exposed to COVID-19, were actively infected with it, or had recovered from it provided the deeply sampled blood TCRbeta repertoires that made up the dataset. The repertoires were released in a freely available public database intended as a resource for research on the immune response to SARS-CoV-2. Samples came from the ongoing ImmuneRACE study (first 160 participants) plus 1,254 subjects from 6 global collaborators. Sample metadata almost always included a de-identified subject ID, COVID-19 status, age in years and sex. Where HLA class I and class II types were available, the types were taken from metadata supplied by the sample provider, not from assay-based typing. The study at large found these results: The quantity of clinical and demographic metadata differed by source and by participant and was supplied without curation.

CDR3 length: 13 amino acids, cysteine to phenylalanine. The only DNA kept is the CDR3, 39 bases in frame from the first base. V ends up 2 bases short and J 8 bases short, with an unmatched junction base count of 0. CDR1 and CDR2 are read off the germline V gene as SGHNT and YENEEA. Whole blood was collected in K2EDTA tubes by collaborating institutions according to the institutions' own protocols. For TCRbeta analysis, collaborator samples were shipped as frozen whole blood, as isolated PBMCs, or as DNA extracted from either sample type. In the case of this clone: Its specific antigen is unknown. Within one base of it there is no much larger clone, and no base qualities were kept.

The immunoSEQ Assay, a bias-controlled multiplex PCR, was used to amplify TCRbeta CDR3 regions from genomic DNA. The study's processing was this. Within the assay, amplification of reference gene primers was used to estimate how many nucleated cells each sample contained. Sequence reads were collapsed and filtered to measure the absolute abundance of every unique TCRbeta CDR3 rearrangement. For each sample, productive Simpson clonality was calculated as the square root of Simpson's diversity index over productive rearrangements. TCRdb stores this immuneACCESS table with in-frame sequences only. Part of the clones is absent; in the studies checked, under half of the shortfall reflects unresolved V genes, and no reason is known for the rest. Clone size and V and J calls were adopted from that table, with D and trimming inferred from the DNA. The sample has roughly 100,000 clones on record, more than 75% of them singletons. The ten largest clones take up 12% of the sample.

The sequenced material came from peripheral blood. The TCR originated in a human donor in a cohort sampled during active COVID-19. The V and J genes are TRBV11-3 and TRBJ2-3, and 11 junctional nucleotides match TRBD2. The CDR3 loop reads CASSLLAGGTQYF. The sequence in DNA is TGTGCCAGCAGCTTACTAGCGGGGGGTACGCAGTATTTT.